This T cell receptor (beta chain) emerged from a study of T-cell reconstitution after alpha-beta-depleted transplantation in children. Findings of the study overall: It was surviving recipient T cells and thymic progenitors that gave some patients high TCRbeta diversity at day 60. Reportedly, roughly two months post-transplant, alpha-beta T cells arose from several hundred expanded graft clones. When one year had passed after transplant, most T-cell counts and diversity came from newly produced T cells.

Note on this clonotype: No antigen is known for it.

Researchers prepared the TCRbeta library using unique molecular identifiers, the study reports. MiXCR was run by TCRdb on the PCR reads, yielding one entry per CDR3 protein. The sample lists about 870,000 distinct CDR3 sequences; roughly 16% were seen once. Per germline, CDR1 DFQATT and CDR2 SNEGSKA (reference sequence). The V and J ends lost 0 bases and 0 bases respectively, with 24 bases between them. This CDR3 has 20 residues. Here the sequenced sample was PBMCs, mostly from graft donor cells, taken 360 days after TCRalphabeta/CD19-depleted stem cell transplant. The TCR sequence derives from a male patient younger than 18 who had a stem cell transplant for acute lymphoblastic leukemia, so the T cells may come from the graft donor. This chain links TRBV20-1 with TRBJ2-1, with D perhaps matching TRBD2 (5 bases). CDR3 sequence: CSARDGPFTRRRASYNEQFF. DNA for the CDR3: TGCAGTGCTAGAGACGGGCCGTTCACGCGACGGCGGGCCTCCTACAATGAGCAGTTCTTC.